This T cell receptor beta chain came from a study of blood T cell repertoires in COVID-19. This CDR3 is built from 15 residues. Looked up from germline, CDR1 is MNHEY and CDR2 is SVGAGI. V dropped 0 bases and J dropped 2 bases, with 10 bases sitting between them. Original data processing: By means of reference gene primer amplification, nucleated cell counts were estimated. Here immunoSEQ multiplex PCR was the method, and the copy in TCRdb shows in-frame clones only, minus some. The DNA was the basis for D and trimming; V, J and clone size are from that table. This table has 50,000 to 65,000 clones, roughly 90% appearing once. In its sample, this clone was seen once.

V usage is TRBV6-5 and J usage is TRBJ1-1, with a weak D call TRBD1 (5 bases). Sequenced input: peripheral blood. The sequence was obtained from a man aged 50-59 years with active COVID-19. The CDR3 coding sequence is TGTGCCAGCAGTTACTCGGGACTCTCAAACACTGAAGCTTTCTTT. It is translated as CASSYSGLSNTEAFF.